These 27 T cell receptor beta chains were sequenced from one sample in a study of control samples from healthy donors and cancer patients (dated by TCRdb to about 2020). The library came from the immunoSEQ multiplex PCR assay. Held by TCRdb, this immuneACCESS table contains in-frame sequences only and omits some clones. Under half of the omission traces to an unresolved V gene where checked; the cause of the rest is unknown. Present in this sample are approximately 170,000 clones, approximately 90% of which were seen just once. The ten largest account for 0.68% of the sample. What was sequenced was blood. These receptors all stem from a woman aged 25 to 39 in good health.

The J gene is TRBJ1-3, the V gene TRBV29-1; D uncertain. V was cut by 6 bases and J by 4 bases, with 10 bases left in between. The V gene's germline CDR1 is SQVTM and CDR2 ANQGSEA. The CDR3 loop spans 12 amino acids. Written as DNA, the CDR3 is TGCAGCGTGGGGTTGGGAGGAAACACCATATATTTT. This translates into CSVGLGGNTIYF.

The chain carries TRBV7-9 and TRBJ2-7, with D unresolved. Trimming pared 5 bases from V and 2 bases from J, leaving 10 bases between. Germline-derived CDR1 and CDR2 are SEHNR and FQNEAQ (reference sequence). The CDR3 covers 13 residues. For the CDR3, the DNA is TGTGCCAGCAGCGAAACTACCGCCTACGAGCAGTACTTC. Amino acids: CASSETTAYEQYF. The full variable domain, completed using reference TRBV7-9 and TRBJ2-7, is DTGVSQNPRHKITKRGQNVTFRCDPISEHNRLYWYRQTLGQGPEFLTYFQNEAQLEKSRLLSDRFSAERPKGSFSTLEIQRTEQGDSAMYLCASSETTAYEQYFGPGTRLTVT.

The gene calls are TRBV15 and TRBJ2-2; no definite D call. This CDR3 comprises 14 residues. The V end was cut by 0 bases, the J end by 0 bases, with 2 bases between. The germline CDR1 and CDR2 sequences are LNHNV and YYDKDF (reference sequence). The CDR3 DNA reads TGTGCCACCAGCAGAGACGCGAACACCGGGGAGCTGTTTTTT. Protein: CATSRDANTGELFF.

The genes are TRBV24-1 and TRBJ2-7, with TRBD1 as a possible D gene (5 bases). The CDR3 has 12 residues. CDR1 KGHDR and CDR2 SFDVKD come from the germline V gene. The ends were cut back, 3 bases at V and 6 bases at J, with 8 bases in the middle. The CDR3 spells CATSDQGSEQYF. The CDR3 region has the DNA TGTGCCACCAGTGATCAGGGATCCGAGCAGTACTTC.

A word on this clone: One end of the junction is discordant with germline, which a read error may explain. Other nucleotide sequences in the sample specify the same CDR3. This chain uses TRBV27 with TRBJ2-1; 8 bases map to TRBD2. CDR1 is MNHEY, CDR2 SMNVEV, per germline (reference sequence). This CDR3 comprises 13 residues. The CDR3 region is CASRAAGGQEQFF. CDR3 coding DNA: TGTGCTAGCAGAGCTGCGGGGGGCCAGGAGCAGTTCTTC.

For the CDR3, the DNA is TGTGCCAGCAGCTTAGCGGGAGGGAACACTGAAGCTTTCTTT. This encodes CASSLAGGNTEAFF. The chain is built from TRBV7-2 and TRBJ1-1; no clear D gene. The germline V gene has CDR1 SGHTA and CDR2 FQGNSA. The CDR3 spans 14 residues. V was trimmed by 0 bases and J by 1 base, leaving 6 bases between them.

The rearrangement joins TRBV5-5 to TRBJ2-1, with 12 bases lining up with TRBD2. Germline loops: CDR1 SGHKS, CDR2 YYEKEE (reference sequence). Trimming cost V 2 bases and J 1 base; bases outside gene matches: 4. CDR3 size: 17 residues. CDR3 sequence: CASSFRLAGASYNEQFF. CDR3 nucleotides: TGTGCCAGCAGCTTCCGACTAGCGGGAGCGTCCTACAATGAGCAGTTCTTC.

This CDR3 reads CAISESGGYTF. The CDR3 nucleotides read TGTGCCATCAGTGAGTCGGGTGGCTACACCTTC. The chain recombines TRBV10-3 with TRBJ1-2; D ambiguous. The CDR3 length is 11 residues. Trimming removed 0 bases from V and 7 bases from J, with 3 bases in between. Germline loops: CDR1 ENHRY, CDR2 SYGVKD.

V is TRBV19 and J is TRBJ1-2; D unclear. From germline, CDR1 is LNHDA and CDR2 SQIVND (reference sequence). Trimming stripped 3 bases from V and 8 bases from J, with 7 bases between. The CDR3 covers 11 residues. The CDR3 reads CASSISRGYTF. The CDR3, as DNA: TGTGCCAGTAGTATTTCGCGGGGCTACACCTTC.

This chain connects TRBV28 to TRBJ1-3; D is unclear. CDR1 and CDR2 (germline): MDHEN, SYDVKM. V was shortened by 6 bases and J by 0 bases, with 9 bases between the two germline ends. The CDR3 has 14 amino acids. CDR3 loop: CASRGLLSGNTIYF. Here the CDR3 DNA reads TGTGCCAGCAGAGGCCTGCTCTCTGGAAACACCATATATTTT.

The chain joins TRBV19 to TRBJ2-1; 10 nucleotides align to TRBD2. This CDR3 region has 14 residues. Trimming at V came to 6 bases and at J to 10 bases, leaving 9 bases not matched to a gene. Germline-derived CDR1 and CDR2 are LNHDA and SQIVND (reference sequence). CDR3 bases: TGTGCCAGTAGAGTCTCTAGCGGGAGACAGGAGCAGTTCTTC. Translating it yields CASRVSSGRQEQFF.

The rearrangement joins TRBV19 to TRBJ2-1, with TRBD2 matching 15 bases. Trimming cost V 5 bases and J 6 bases; bases outside gene matches: 8. The CDR3 totals 17 residues. Germline V gene sequence: CDR1 LNHDA, CDR2 SQIVND (reference sequence). CDR3 nucleotides: TGTGCCAGTAGTCCTGAGGGACTAGCGGGAGGTATCAATGAGCAGTTCTTC. This translates into CASSPEGLAGGINEQFF.

The gene calls are TRBV5-1 and TRBJ2-1, with 7 bases matching TRBD2. This CDR3 region has 15 residues. Unmatched junction bases numbered 5, after V lost 2 bases and J lost 3 bases. Germline assignment: CDR1 SGHRS and CDR2 YFSETQ. CDR3 bases: TGCGCCAGCAGCTTAACGGGAGGTGGCTACAATGAGCAGTTCTTC. Translation gives CASSLTGGGYNEQFF. Full variable domain (outside the CDR3, taken from reference TRBV5-1 and TRBJ2-1): KAGVTQTPRYLIKTRGQQVTLSCSPISGHRSVSWYQQTPGQGLQFLFEYFSETQRNKGNFPGRFSGRQFSNSRSEMNVSTLELGDSALYLCASSLTGGGYNEQFFGPGTRLTVL.

V usage is TRBV30 and J usage is TRBJ2-2; 8 nucleotides match TRBD1. The CDR3 loop spans 16 amino acids. With V trimmed by 2 bases and J by 6 bases, 11 bases remained unmatched. Germline assignment: CDR1 GTSNPN and CDR2 SVGIG (reference sequence). The CDR3 spells CAWSTSGRGRAGELFF. CDR3 sequence (DNA): TGTGCCTGGAGTACCTCGGGCAGGGGGCGGGCCGGGGAGCTGTTTTTT.

The chain has TRBV29-1 and TRBJ2-1; TRBD1 is a possible D gene (6 bases). The V gene lost 7 bases and the J gene lost 8 bases, with 18 bases spanning the gap. CDR3 length: 13 residues. In germline, CDR1 is SQVTM, CDR2 ANQGSEA. The CDR3 nucleotides are TGCAGCGCACCGGGACACCCTACGGATGAGCAGTTCTTC. Translation: CSAPGHPTDEQFF.

The gene calls are TRBV6-5 and TRBJ1-2; no definite D call. The CDR3 is 15 amino acids. Germline CDR1 is MNHEY and CDR2 is SVGAGI. V lost 11 bases to trimming and J lost 6 bases, with 25 bases between them. This CDR3 reads CAGKMYRETIDGYTF. The CDR3 nucleotides are TGTGCCGGCAAAATGTACCGGGAGACCATAGATGGCTACACCTTC.

The CDR3 loop is CASSTVQDYEQYF. The CDR3 nucleotides read TGTGCCAGCAGTACCGTCCAAGACTACGAGCAGTACTTC. V usage is TRBV12-3 or TRBV12-4 and J usage is TRBJ2-7, with unresolved D. V was pared by 5 bases and J by 3 bases, with 11 bases between. This CDR3 comprises 13 residues.

V usage is TRBV6-5 and J usage is TRBJ1-2; 7 bases map to TRBD1. There are 13 residues in the CDR3. From germline, CDR1 is MNHEY and CDR2 SVGAGI. V shed 7 bases, J shed 8 bases, and the junction held 10 bases outside the gene matches. The DNA of the CDR3 is TGTGCCAGCACGGAACAGACAGGGCAAGGCTACACCTTC. This sequence encodes CASTEQTGQGYTF.

The V and J genes are TRBV15 and TRBJ1-4; 7 bases fit TRBD1. The CDR3 is made up of 13 amino acids. After removal of 0 bases from V and 8 bases from J, the junction contained 0 bases not matched to a gene. From germline, CDR1 is LNHNV and CDR2 YYDKDF (reference sequence). The CDR3 protein is CATSRDRGEKLFF. In DNA, the CDR3 is TGTGCCACCAGCAGAGACAGGGGGGAAAAACTGTTTTTT.

The CDR3 DNA reads TGTGCCAGCAGCCAAGCTAACGGCGTGGGTACGCAGTATTTT. Its translation: CASSQANGVGTQYF. The chain carries TRBV14 and TRBJ2-3; D not certain. CDR3 length equals 14 residues. V dropped 1 base and J dropped 8 bases, with 13 bases sitting between them. The germline V gene encodes CDR1 SGHDN and CDR2 FVKESK.

This chain joins TRBV11-2 and TRBJ1-2, with 8 nucleotides matching TRBD1. V was pared by 5 bases and J by 4 bases, with 3 bases of the junction left unmatched. The CDR3 sequence is 13 residues long. Germline lookup yields CDR1 SGHAT and CDR2 FQNNGV. The CDR3 spells CASSLTGGYGYTF. CDR3 sequence (DNA): TGTGCCAGCAGCCTTACAGGGGGCTATGGCTACACCTTC.

The chain employs TRBV27 and TRBJ2-7; D may match TRBD1 or TRBD2 (6 bases each). The CDR3 sequence is 14 residues long. Trimming left V 6 bases short and J 0 bases short, with 12 bases between. Germline CDR1 and CDR2: MNHEY and SMNVEV (reference sequence). CDR3 amino acids: CASRQGLYSYEQYF. The CDR3 nucleotides read TGTGCCAGCAGACAGGGACTTTACTCCTACGAGCAGTACTTC.

This clone occurred once. The gene calls are TRBV2 and TRBJ2-4; 8 bases align to TRBD2. The CDR3 is 13 amino acids. After removal of 7 bases from V and 15 bases from J, the junction contained 14 bases not matched to a gene. The germline gives CDR1 SNHLY, CDR2 FYNNEI. The CDR3 loop reads CASTLGLGGGGYF. In DNA, the CDR3 is TGTGCCAGCACTCTGGGACTAGGAGGCGGCGGGTACTTC.

The V gene is TRBV7-2, the J gene TRBJ1-1, with D perhaps TRBD1 (6 bases). The CDR3 spans 12 residues. Between the trimmed V and J ends, which lost 1 base and 10 bases, there was a span of 10 bases. Looked up from germline, CDR1 is SGHTA and CDR2 is FQGNSA. The DNA for the CDR3 is TGTGCCAGCAGCTTAGACAGGGTCGTAGCTTTCTTT. Residues: CASSLDRVVAFF.

The chain carries TRBV4-3 and TRBJ2-5; TRBD2 matches 8 bases. The CDR3 loop spans 17 amino acids. Germline CDR1 reads LGHNA; CDR2 reads YSLEER. Germline trimming cut 1 base from V and 5 bases from J; bases unmatched to any gene: 12. CDR3 sequence (DNA): TGCGCCAGCAGCCAAGGTCTGGGACTAGGAGCGGTGGAGACCCAGTACTTC. It yields the protein CASSQGLGLGAVETQYF.

The J gene is TRBJ1-5, the V gene TRBV24-1; a weak D match, TRBD1 (6 bases). Germline V gene lookup returns CDR1 KGHDR and CDR2 SFDVKD. CDR3 length: 16 amino acids. V lost 2 bases and J lost 2, with 12 bases in between. The CDR3 region has the DNA TGTGCCACCAGTGATTACGACAGGAGAGGCAATCAGCCCCAGCATTTT. It yields the protein CATSDYDRRGNQPQHF.

The rearrangement links TRBV6-2 or TRBV6-3 to TRBJ2-7, with a possible D match to TRBD2 (5 bases). This CDR3 region has 15 residues. The V end was cut by 0 bases, the J end by 0 bases, with 9 bases between. CDR1 and CDR2 from the germline V gene are MNHEY and SVGEGT. CDR3 sequence reads: CASSYSGGSSYEQYF. CDR3 nucleotide sequence: TGTGCCAGCAGTTACTCCGGTGGGAGCTCCTACGAGCAGTACTTC.